The T cell receptor (beta chain) under discussion was sequenced for a study of Ad26.COV2.S vaccination and SARS-CoV-2 variants. V lost 5 bases to trimming and J lost 4 bases; unmatched junction nucleotides: 6. The CDR3 totals 14 residues. The germline V gene has CDR1 SGHRS and CDR2 YFSETQ. Sequenced by immunoSEQ multiplex PCR; TCRdb stores in-frame clones only, minus some. This repertoire shows around 450,000 clones, roughly 90% found once; its top ten account for 3.6%. Stated treatment: roughly 18 received Ad26.COV2.S at low or high dose, single or two shots; several received placebo; per-sample allocation not given. Specimen acquisition occurred on day 63 following the initial vaccine or placebo injection.

This sequence was found in a person between 18 and 65 years old who received the Ad26.COV2.S COVID-19 vaccine or a placebo. The V and J genes are TRBV5-1 and TRBJ2-3; TRBD1 agrees at 8 bases. The sample in question was peripheral blood, obtained in a trial of Ad26.COV2.S vaccine versus placebo. In nucleotides, the CDR3 is TGCGCCAGCAGAGGGCAGGGGGCCTCAGATACGCAGTATTTT. This codes for CASRGQGASDTQYF.